The 9 T cell receptor beta chains below come from one sample, sequenced in a study of OX40 agonist ivuxolimab in advanced cancers. Repertoires were generated with immunoSEQ multiplex PCR, while TCRdb's copy carries only in-frame clones and drops some. This sample has 50,000 to 65,000 clones, with roughly 87% found just once. The sequencing here drew on CD4+ or CD8+ T cells sorted from blood, taken in a trial of the OX40 agonist ivuxolimab. All receptors derive from an adult with an advanced solid tumor such as melanoma, head and neck, liver or kidney cancer.

The CDR3 DNA reads as TGTGCCAGCAGCCCACCTTGGGAGGGAGGCCCCAGCAATGAGCAGTTCTTC. Its translation is CASSPPWEGGPSNEQFF. V usage is TRBV9 and J usage is TRBJ2-1, with 7 nucleotides matching TRBD2. The J segment lost 6 bases and the V segment lost 4 bases, leaving 16 bases of the junction unmatched. The CDR3 contains 17 residues. The germline CDR1 and CDR2 sequences are SGDLS and YYNGEE.

The V and J genes are TRBV6-5 and TRBJ1-1, with D unresolved. The germline CDR1 and CDR2 sequences are MNHEY and SVGAGI. V was clipped by 0 bases and J by 1 base, with 9 bases between them. The CDR3 runs 15 residues. The CDR3 is CASSYSVAQNTEAFF. DNA of the CDR3: TGTGCCAGCAGTTACTCTGTAGCGCAGAACACTGAAGCTTTCTTT.

The V gene is TRBV10-1, the J gene TRBJ1-4; D is undetermined. The V gene's germline CDR1 is WNHNN and CDR2 SYGVQD (reference sequence). There are 16 residues in the CDR3. The V gene lost 2 bases and the J gene lost 8 bases, with 18 bases spanning the gap. The CDR3 DNA sequence: TGCGCCAGCAGTGAGGATTCCGCACCCTACGGGGAAAAACTGTTTTTT. Amino acid sequence: CASSEDSAPYGEKLFF.

This chain links TRBV4-1 with TRBJ1-5; the D is unclear. This CDR3 is built from 17 residues. Trimming left V 0 bases short and J 1 base short, with 13 bases between. Germline assignment: CDR1 MGHRA and CDR2 YSYEKL. This CDR3 is CASSQEMGRESNQPQHF. The CDR3 DNA is TGCGCCAGCAGCCAAGAAATGGGTCGGGAAAGCAATCAGCCCCAGCATTTT.

This clone has more than one count but fewer than ten. V is TRBV9 and J is TRBJ2-3, with 10 positions matching TRBD2. The CDR3 sequence is 15 residues long. V lost 4 bases to trimming and J lost 3 bases; unmatched junction nucleotides: 5. Germline V lookup: CDR1 SGDLS, CDR2 YYNGEE. The CDR3 loop is CASSSSGSWTDTQYF. The CDR3 DNA sequence: TGTGCCAGCAGCTCTAGCGGGAGTTGGACAGATACGCAGTATTTT.

By sample share, this clone is medium-sized. V gene TRBV6-1 combines with J gene TRBJ2-7, with a possible D match to TRBD2 (6 bases). CDR1 and CDR2 (germline): MNHNS, SASEGT. Trimming took off 0 bases at V and 0 bases at J, with 6 bases between the two ends. This CDR3 is built from 14 residues. This chain's CDR3 is CASSEAGGSYEQYF. DNA for the CDR3: TGTGCCAGCAGTGAAGCGGGGGGCTCCTACGAGCAGTACTTC.

V is TRBV11-2 and J is TRBJ2-5, with D hard to call. Trimming removed 8 bases at V and 4 bases at J, with 11 bases between. Germline V gives CDR1 SGHAT, CDR2 FQNNGV. The CDR3 has 12 amino acids. The CDR3 is CASQRWGETQYF. Here the CDR3 DNA reads TGTGCCAGCCAGCGATGGGGAGAGACCCAGTACTTC.

J is TRBJ2-7 and V is TRBV6-1; D remains ambiguous. V was clipped by 0 bases and J by 0 bases, with 15 bases between them. This CDR3 region has 17 residues. Looked up from germline, CDR1 is MNHNS and CDR2 is SASEGT. CDR3: CASSEALVGWSSYEQYF. CDR3 in DNA: TGTGCCAGCAGTGAAGCGCTTGTGGGATGGAGCTCCTACGAGCAGTACTTC.

The V gene is TRBV18, the J gene TRBJ2-7; 11 bases are shared with TRBD1. Germline values: CDR1 KGHSH, CDR2 LQKENI. Trimming removed 1 base from V and 5 bases from J; junction bases left unmatched: 4. CDR3 length: 15 residues. CDR3 loop: CASSPRTGGSDEQYF. DNA for the CDR3: TGTGCCAGCTCACCACGGACAGGGGGCAGCGACGAGCAGTACTTC.